These 9 T cell receptor beta chains share one sample of origin, sequenced in a study of blood T cell repertoires in COVID-19. Only in-frame clones appear in the TCRdb table, and some are missing; sequencing was by immunoSEQ multiplex PCR. Among over 70,000 clones, over 65% were seen once, and the ten largest hold under 55%. Sequencing input: peripheral blood. The receptor source for this set is a human donor in a cohort sampled during active COVID-19.

The rearrangement uses TRBV4-3 and TRBJ2-1; TRBD2 is a possible D gene (5 bases). Trimming left V 1 base short and J 6 bases short, with 10 bases between. In germline, CDR1 is LGHNA, CDR2 YSLEER. This CDR3 has 14 amino acids. CDR3: CASSQALASNEQFF. The CDR3 nucleotides are TGCGCCAGCAGCCAAGCCCTAGCAAGCAATGAGCAGTTCTTC.

The genes are TRBV4-3 and TRBJ1-4; the D is unclear. The germline V gene has CDR1 LGHNA and CDR2 YSLEER. The CDR3 has 12 amino acids. V lost 10 bases, J lost 6 bases, and 12 bases lay in between. In DNA form, the CDR3 reads TGCGCCAACCAAGAGGGAGATGAAAAACTGTTTTTT. This codes for CANQEGDEKLFF.

The V call is TRBV7-2, the J call TRBJ2-7; TRBD2 matches 7 bases. The CDR3 sequence is 14 residues long. The germline V gene has CDR1 SGHTA and CDR2 FQGNSA. The V segment lost 8 bases and the J segment 6 bases; nucleotides outside the gene matches: 13. This CDR3 is CASRSGGRFGEQYF. The CDR3 region has the DNA TGTGCCAGCCGCTCGGGCGGGAGATTCGGCGAGCAGTACTTC.

The chain's CDR3 is CASSFSARDTGFPSPLHF. CDR3 sequence (DNA): TGTGCCAGCAGTTTCTCGGCCCGGGACACCGGCTTCCCTTCACCCCTCCACTTT. This chain joins TRBV27 and TRBJ1-6, with D perhaps matching TRBD1 (6 bases). CDR1 MNHEY and CDR2 SMNVEV come from the germline V gene (reference sequence). The CDR3 loop spans 18 amino acids. V lost 3 bases, J lost 9 bases, and 24 bases lay in between.

The chain joins TRBV24-1 to TRBJ2-7; D unresolved. Germline loops: CDR1 KGHDR, CDR2 SFDVKD. The CDR3 extends over 12 amino acids. V lost 2 bases and J 7 bases, leaving 8 bases between the germline ends. The CDR3 region is CATSDYSGEQYF. The CDR3 region has the DNA TGTGCCACCAGTGATTACTCCGGTGAGCAGTACTTC.

The chain links TRBV9 to TRBJ2-2; D call uncertain. Germline lookup yields CDR1 SGDLS and CDR2 YYNGEE. The CDR3 extends over 14 amino acids. The ends were cut back, 0 bases at V and 0 bases at J, with 3 bases in the middle. CDR3 bases: TGTGCCAGCAGCGTAGCGGCGAACACCGGGGAGCTGTTTTTT. Translation: CASSVAANTGELFF.

The V and J genes are TRBV5-1 and TRBJ2-2; 11 positions match TRBD1. CDR1 and CDR2 from the germline V gene are SGHRS and YFSETQ. Losses at the gene ends were 3 bases for V and 0 bases for J; bases not matched to a gene: 4. The CDR3 is 17 residues long. This CDR3 reads CASSSGTGGTNTGELFF. CDR3 DNA: TGCGCCAGCAGCTCCGGGACAGGGGGTACGAACACCGGGGAGCTGTTTTTT.

J is TRBJ1-2 and V is TRBV5-4; weak D call: TRBD1 (5 bases). CDR1 is SGHNT and CDR2 is YYREEE in the germline V gene (reference sequence). V lost 4 bases and J lost 2, with 9 bases in between. The CDR3 has 13 amino acids. CDR3 sequence: CASSPRQNYGYTF. The CDR3 bases are TGTGCCAGCAGCCCTCGACAGAACTATGGCTACACCTTC. Full variable domain (remainder filled in from reference TRBV5-4 and TRBJ1-2): ETGVTQSPTHLIKTRGQQVTLRCSSQSGHNTVSWYQQALGQGPQFIFQYYREEENGRGNFPPRFSGLQFPNYSSELNVNALELDDSALYLCASSPRQNYGYTFGSGTRLTVV.

V gene TRBV28 combines with J gene TRBJ2-7; the match to TRBD1 covers 10 bases. V shed 5 bases and J 2 bases; nucleotides not matched to a gene: 6. This CDR3 has 15 residues. Germline CDR1 is MDHEN and CDR2 is SYDVKM. CDR3 residues: CASSLPGTGAYEQYF. The CDR3 DNA reads as TGTGCCAGCAGTCTCCCCGGGACAGGGGCCTACGAGCAGTACTTC.